This T cell receptor (beta chain) appears in the sequencing data of a study of T-cell memory formation after mild COVID-19. Study background: TCR clusters mostly belonged to single donors. General study findings and limits: Later expanders leaned CD4+, whereas clones that contracted between day 15 and 85 were balanced CD4/CD8. Memory cells collected pre-infection included some clones that later responded, suggesting cross-reactive memory joined.

Turning to this clonotype: Its antigen is undetermined.

5'RACE primed at constant segments yielded TCR alpha and TCR beta cDNA libraries bearing sample barcodes and UMIs. TCRdb re-called the 5' RACE reads through MiXCR, storing one row per CDR3 protein. This table holds hundreds of thousands of distinct CDR3 sequences, 20% to 25% found once. The sequencing sample was made of PBMCs or a T cell subset sorted from them (not recorded which). The receptor's source is an adult woman who had mild COVID-19 (a few samples of this study predate the infection). Cell type and time point are not known.

CDR3 sequence (DNA): TGTGCCAGCAGTTACTCAGAATCAGGGGAGCAGTACTTC. It translates to CASSYSESGEQYF. The V and J genes are TRBV6-6 and TRBJ2-7; maybe TRBD1 (5 bases). The CDR3 spans 13 residues. V lost 0 bases and J lost 7, with 10 bases in between. Germline CDR1 is MNHNY and CDR2 is SVGAGI (reference sequence).